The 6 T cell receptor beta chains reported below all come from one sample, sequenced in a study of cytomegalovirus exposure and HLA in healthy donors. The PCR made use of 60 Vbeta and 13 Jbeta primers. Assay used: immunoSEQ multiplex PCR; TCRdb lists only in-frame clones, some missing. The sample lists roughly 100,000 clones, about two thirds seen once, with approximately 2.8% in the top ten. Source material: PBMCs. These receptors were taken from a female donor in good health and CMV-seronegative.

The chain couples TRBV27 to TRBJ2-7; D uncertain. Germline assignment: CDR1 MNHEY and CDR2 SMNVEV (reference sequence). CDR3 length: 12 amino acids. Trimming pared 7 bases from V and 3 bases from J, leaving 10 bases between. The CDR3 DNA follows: TGTGCCAGCACCCGCGTGTACTACGAGCAGTACTTC. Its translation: CASTRVYYEQYF.

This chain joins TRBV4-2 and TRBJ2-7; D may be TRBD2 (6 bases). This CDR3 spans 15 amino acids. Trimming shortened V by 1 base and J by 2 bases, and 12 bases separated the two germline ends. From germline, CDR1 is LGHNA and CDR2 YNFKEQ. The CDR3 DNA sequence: TGTGCCAGCAGCCAAGCGGGGGACTTCGCCTACGAGCAGTACTTC. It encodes CASSQAGDFAYEQYF.

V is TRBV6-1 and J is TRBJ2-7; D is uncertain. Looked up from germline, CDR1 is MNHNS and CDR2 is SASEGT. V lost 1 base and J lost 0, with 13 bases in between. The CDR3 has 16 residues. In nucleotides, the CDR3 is TGTGCCAGCAGTGAAGGACGCGGATCGTTCTCCTACGAGCAGTACTTC. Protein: CASSEGRGSFSYEQYF.

CDR3 protein: CAISSGVSDTQYF. The CDR3 DNA reads TGTGCCATCAGTTCAGGGGTCTCAGATACGCAGTATTTT. The chain joins TRBV10-3 to TRBJ2-3, with a tentative D call TRBD1 (6 bases). The V gene lost 5 bases and the J gene lost 4 bases, with 10 bases spanning the gap. The CDR3 covers 13 residues. Per the germline V gene, CDR1 is ENHRY and CDR2 is SYGVKD.

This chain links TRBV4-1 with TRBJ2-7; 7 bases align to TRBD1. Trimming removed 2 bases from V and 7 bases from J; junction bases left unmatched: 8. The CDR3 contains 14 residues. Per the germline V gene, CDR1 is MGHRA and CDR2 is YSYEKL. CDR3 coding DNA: TGCGCCAGCAGCCAAAGGACAGGCGACTGGGAGCAGTACTTC. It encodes CASSQRTGDWEQYF.

The CDR3 sequence is CATSDGTSGIISYNEQFF. The CDR3, as DNA: TGTGCCACCAGCGACGGGACTAGCGGGATAATCTCCTACAATGAGCAGTTCTTC. The chain employs TRBV15 and TRBJ2-1, with 13 bases that match TRBD2. The CDR3 has 18 residues. Trimming removed 5 bases from V and 0 bases from J; junction bases left unmatched: 7. Germline V lookup: CDR1 LNHNV, CDR2 YYDKDF (reference sequence).